This T cell receptor beta chain was captured in a study of T-cell memory formation after mild COVID-19. As for the study in general: Largely donor-specific TCR clusters were found. Whole-study findings and limits: Whether second-wave clones peaking at day 37 were SARS-CoV-2 specific went unconfirmed. Pre-infection memory carried some responding clones, suggesting that cross-reactive memory joined.

TCRdb independently ran MiXCR on the 5' RACE reads; one entry per CDR3 protein. The sample lists roughly 110,000 distinct CDR3 sequences; approximately 14% were seen once. Trimming took off 6 bases at V and 1 base at J, with 14 bases between the two ends. The CDR3 is made up of 15 amino acids. The germline CDR1 and CDR2 sequences are SEHNR and FQNEAQ (reference sequence). Many counts were recorded for this clonotype. Its specificity is not known. The sample comprised PBMCs or a T cell subset sorted from them (not recorded which). The TCR sequence derives from a man younger than 35 who had mild COVID-19 (a few samples of this study predate the infection). Cell type and time point are not known. The V call is TRBV7-9, the J call TRBJ2-3, with TRBD1 as a possible D gene (5 bases). The CDR3: CASRQTGVRTDTQYF. The CDR3 DNA sequence: TGTGCCAGCAGGCAAACAGGTGTTCGCACAGATACGCAGTATTTT. The complete variable domain, with remaining parts taken from reference TRBV7-9 and TRBJ2-3, reads DTGVSQNPRHKITKRGQNVTFRCDPISEHNRLYWYRQTLGQGPEFLTYFQNEAQLEKSRLLSDRFSAERPKGSFSTLEIQRTEQGDSAMYLCASRQTGVRTDTQYFGPGTRLTVL.